This record looks at one T cell receptor (beta chain) sequence and its context. This sample was included in a study of shared T cell receptors in the human thymus. This CDR3 spans 15 amino acids. V dropped 0 bases and J dropped 8; count of bases not matched to a gene: 8. Germline CDR1 is SGDLS and CDR2 is YYNGEE. Method: immunoSEQ multiplex PCR; TCRdb's copy keeps in-frame clones and lacks some. The sample includes hundreds of thousands of clones, around nine tenths of them seen just once. The data also belong to a second study, concerning human thymus T cells. This second study notes: Thymus specimens were resections from corrective heart surgery. As related research reported, thymic repertoires overlapped highly among unrelated individuals.

The sequencing sample was made of thymocytes. The source is a boy under two years old with a congenital heart defect. V is TRBV9 and J is TRBJ2-1; TRBD2 aligns across 7 bases. The CDR3 sequence: CASSVVAGVVDEQFF. For the CDR3, the DNA is TGTGCCAGCAGCGTAGTGGCGGGAGTCGTCGATGAGCAGTTCTTC.